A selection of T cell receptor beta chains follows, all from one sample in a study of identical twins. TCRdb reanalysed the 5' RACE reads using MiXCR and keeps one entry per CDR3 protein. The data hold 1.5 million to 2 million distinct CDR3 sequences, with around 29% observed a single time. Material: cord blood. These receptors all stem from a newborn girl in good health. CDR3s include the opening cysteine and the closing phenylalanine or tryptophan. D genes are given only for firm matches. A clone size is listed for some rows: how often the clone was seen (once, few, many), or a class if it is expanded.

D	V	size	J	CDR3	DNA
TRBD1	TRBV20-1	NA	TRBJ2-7	CSARKGGQGIRGYEHYF	TGCAGTGCTAGAAAGGGGGGACAGGGAATTAGAGGCTACGAGCACTACTTC
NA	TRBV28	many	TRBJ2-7	CASSSQGKQYF	TGTGCCAGCAGTTCCCAGGGGAAGCAGTACTTC
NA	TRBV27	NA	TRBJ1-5	CASSLRQGRNNQPQHF	TGTGCCAGCAGTTTAAGGCAGGGAAGGAACAATCAGCCCCAGCATTTT
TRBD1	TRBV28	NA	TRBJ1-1	CASSLRGQDRPNTEAFF	TGTGCCAGCAGTTTAAGGGGCCAGGACAGGCCTAACACTGAAGCTTTCTTT
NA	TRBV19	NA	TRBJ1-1	CASNTGLVNTEAFF	TGTGCCAGTAACACAGGATTGGTGAACACTGAAGCTTTCTTT
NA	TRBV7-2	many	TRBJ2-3	CASRPVLRSPTTDTQYF	TGTGCCAGCAGGCCTGTTCTCAGATCTCCGACCACAGATACGCAGTATTTT
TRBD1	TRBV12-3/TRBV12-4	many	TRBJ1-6	CASSLGRGTDNSPLHF	TGTGCCAGCAGTTTAGGAAGGGGGACAGATAATTCACCCCTCCACTTT
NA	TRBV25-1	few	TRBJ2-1	CASTENGETQFF	TGTGCCAGCACTGAGAATGGAGAGACCCAGTTCTTC
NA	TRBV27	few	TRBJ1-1	CASSKDKGNTEAFF	TGTGCCAGCAGTAAGGACAAGGGGAACACTGAAGCTTTCTTT
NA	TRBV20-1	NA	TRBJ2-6	CSARGPHSGANVLTF	TGCAGTGCCAGAGGCCCTCACTCTGGGGCCAACGTCCTGACTTTC
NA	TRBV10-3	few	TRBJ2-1	CAISDGYNEQFF	TGTGCCATCAGTGACGGGTACAATGAGCAGTTCTTC
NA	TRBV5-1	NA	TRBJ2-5	CASSLAFVENEQYF	TGTGCCAGCAGCTTGGCCTTTGTGGAGAATGAGCAGTACTTC
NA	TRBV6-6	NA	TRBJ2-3	CASSYSSRGGSDTQYF	TGTGCCAGCAGTTACTCGTCCAGGGGGGGCTCAGATACGCAGTATTTT
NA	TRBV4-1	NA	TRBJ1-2	CASSQIPGGGYTF	TGCGCCAGCAGCCAAATCCCTGGCGGGGGCTACACCTTC
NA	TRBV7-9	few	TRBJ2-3	CASSLAFLAGDTQYF	TGTGCCAGCAGCTTAGCGTTTTTAGCTGGAGATACGCAGTATTTT
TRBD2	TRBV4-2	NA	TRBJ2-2	CASSQASTSGDTGELFF	TGTGCCAGCAGCCAAGCCTCAACTAGCGGGGACACCGGGGAGCTGTTTTTT
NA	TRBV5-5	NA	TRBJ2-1	CASSWGVTYNEQFF	TGTGCCAGCAGCTGGGGGGTCACCTACAATGAGCAGTTCTTC
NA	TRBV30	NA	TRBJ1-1	CAWRWWDTNTEAFF	TGTGCCTGGAGGTGGTGGGACACGAACACTGAAGCTTTCTTT
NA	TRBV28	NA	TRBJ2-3	CASSLLRVGDTQYF	TGTGCCAGCAGTTTATTGAGGGTTGGAGATACGCAGTATTTT
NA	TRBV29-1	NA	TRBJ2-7	CSVDGEQYF	TGCAGCGTTGATGGCGAGCAGTACTTC
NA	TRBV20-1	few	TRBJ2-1	CSAPPQATSYNEQFF	TGCAGTGCGCCTCCCCAGGCCACCTCCTACAATGAGCAGTTCTTC
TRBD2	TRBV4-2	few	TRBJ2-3	CASSPETGLAGDTQYF	TGTGCCAGCAGCCCAGAGACAGGACTAGCGGGAGATACGCAGTATTTT
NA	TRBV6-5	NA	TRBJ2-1	CASSYQNGIPYNEQFF	TGTGCCAGCAGCTACCAAAACGGGATCCCCTACAATGAGCAGTTCTTC
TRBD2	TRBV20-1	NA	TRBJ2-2	CSARASGINTGELFF	TGCAGTGCTAGGGCTAGCGGGATTAACACCGGGGAGCTGTTTTTT
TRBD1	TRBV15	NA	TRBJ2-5	CATSEDRGQETQYF	TGTGCCACCAGCGAGGACAGGGGCCAAGAGACCCAGTACTTC
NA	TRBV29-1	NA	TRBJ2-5	CSVASGRGGETQYF	TGCAGCGTTGCATCGGGCAGGGGAGGAGAGACCCAGTACTTC
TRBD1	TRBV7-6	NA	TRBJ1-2	CASSLVPGQVVTYGYTF	TGTGCCAGCAGCTTAGTTCCGGGACAGGTCGTCACCTATGGCTACACCTTC
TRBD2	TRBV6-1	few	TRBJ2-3	CASKAGGPHTDTQYF	TGTGCCAGCAAGGCGGGGGGGCCCCACACAGATACGCAGTATTTT
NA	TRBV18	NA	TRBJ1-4	CASSPPDSRNEKLFF	TGTGCCAGCTCACCACCGGACTCTCGTAATGAAAAACTGTTTTTT
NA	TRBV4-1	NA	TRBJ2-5	CASSQRLRGGDQETQYF	TGCGCCAGCAGCCAAAGGCTAAGGGGGGGTGATCAAGAGACCCAGTACTTC
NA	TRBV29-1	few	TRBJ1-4	CSVGRASNEKLFF	TGCAGCGTTGGGCGGGCCTCAAATGAAAAACTGTTTTTT
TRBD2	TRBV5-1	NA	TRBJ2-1	CASRLAGLNEQFF	TGCGCCAGCAGACTAGCGGGACTCAATGAGCAGTTCTTC
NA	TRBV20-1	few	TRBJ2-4	CSARDGALGIQYF	TGCAGTGCTAGAGATGGAGCCTTGGGCATTCAGTACTTC
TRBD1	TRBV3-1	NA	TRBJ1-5	CASSQGQNNQPQHF	TGTGCCAGCAGCCAGGGACAGAACAATCAGCCCCAGCATTTT
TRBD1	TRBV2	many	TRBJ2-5	CASRTGSQETQYF	TGTGCCAGCAGGACAGGGTCCCAAGAGACCCAGTACTTC
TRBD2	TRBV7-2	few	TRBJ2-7	CASSLGRLAGGSSYNEQYF	TGTGCCAGCAGCTTAGGGAGACTAGCGGGAGGGAGCTCCTACAATGAGCAGTACTTC